The T cell receptor (beta chain) under discussion was sequenced for a study of a mutant IDH1 vaccine in newly diagnosed glioma. As for the study in general: Investigators started vaccination 4-6 weeks after radiotherapy alone, or with temozolomide cycles.

In this sample, this clone turned up a few times. Its specificity is not known. Time point meaning: week 47, end of study. The investigators gave 300 ug of mutant IDH1 20-mer peptide in each vaccine dose, together with topical imiquimod. Patients came in for eight vaccinations, in weeks 1, 3, 5, 7, 11, 15, 19 and 23. This table comes from immunoSEQ multiplex PCR, and its TCRdb copy is limited to in-frame clones, with some not included. The sample has approximately 56,000 clones; around three fifths are singletons. Findings of the study overall: Pseudoprogression appeared unlinked to shifts in leading peripheral T cell clonotypes.

The CDR3 spans 13 residues. V lost 6 bases and J 7 bases, leaving 10 bases between the germline ends. Germline CDR1 reads MGHDK; CDR2 reads SYGVNS. The rearrangement joins TRBV25-1 to TRBJ1-6; weak D call: TRBD1 (5 bases). Sequenced here: peripheral blood mononuclear cells (PBMCs), sampled from a glioma patient whose treatment included an IDH1 peptide vaccine. The clonotype comes from a man between 35 and 55 years old with glioma. Some clones in this sample may be carry-over from other donors' samples. The CDR3 nucleotides are TGTGCCAGCAGAGGGGTTTCAAATTCACCCCTCCACTTT. Translated, it gives CASRGVSNSPLHF.